The next 30 T cell receptor beta chains were all read from a single sample in a study of blood T cell repertoires in COVID-19. Here immunoSEQ multiplex PCR was the method, and the copy in TCRdb shows in-frame clones only, minus some. The sample contains 150,000 to 200,000 clones, 80% to 90% of which appear only once. The material sequenced was peripheral blood. These receptors originate from a woman older than 75 with acute or convalescent COVID-19.

This chain uses TRBV18 with TRBJ1-2, with 7 nucleotides matching TRBD1. The V gene's germline CDR1 is KGHSH and CDR2 LQKENI. Losses at the gene ends were 0 bases for V and 8 bases for J; bases not matched to a gene: 15. The length of the CDR3 is 17 residues. CDR3 residues: CASSPPPRGYLVWGYTF. The CDR3 coding sequence is TGTGCCAGCTCACCACCGCCCAGGGGGTATTTAGTGTGGGGCTACACCTTC.

The chain links TRBV5-8 to TRBJ2-3; D is undetermined. The CDR3 runs to 12 residues. Germline assignment: CDR1 SGHTS and CDR2 YDEGEE. Trimming stripped 3 bases from V and 12 bases from J, with 14 bases between. The CDR3 region has the DNA TGTGCCAGCAGCTACGATCCCTCAGATCAGTATTTT. As protein: CASSYDPSDQYF.

V is TRBV4-1 and J is TRBJ1-1; 8 bases match TRBD1. Trimming at V came to 5 bases and at J to 1 base, leaving 9 bases not matched to a gene. CDR3 length: 16 amino acids. CDR1 is MGHRA, CDR2 YSYEKL, per germline. The CDR3 sequence is CASSIGQGAWNTEAFF. In DNA, the CDR3 is TGCGCCAGCAGCATCGGACAGGGAGCTTGGAACACTGAAGCTTTCTTT.

The sample holds a few counts of this clone. V is TRBV19 and J is TRBJ2-1; TRBD2 matches at 13 bases. V shed 6 bases, J shed 9 bases, and the junction held 8 bases outside the gene matches. Looked up from germline, CDR1 is LNHDA and CDR2 is SQIVND (reference sequence). This CDR3 contains 15 residues. The DNA for the CDR3 is TGTGCCAGTAGGGAGGGACTAGCGGGAAGAGGTGAGCAGTTCTTC. This translates into CASREGLAGRGEQFF.

V usage is TRBV19 and J usage is TRBJ2-7; 10 nucleotides line up with TRBD1. CDR1 is LNHDA and CDR2 is SQIVND in the germline V gene (reference sequence). The CDR3 extends over 15 amino acids. The V gene end was trimmed by 2 bases and the J gene end by 5 bases; junction bases not matched to a gene: 6. This CDR3 reads CASSIKGQGINEQYF. The CDR3 nucleotides read TGTGCCAGTAGTATAAAGGGACAGGGGATCAACGAGCAGTACTTC.

The chain couples TRBV7-9 to TRBJ2-7; TRBD1 aligns across 9 bases. Germline assignment: CDR1 SEHNR and CDR2 FQNEAQ (reference sequence). V gave up 3 bases and J gave up 3 bases; unmatched junction bases: 6. CDR3 length: 15 amino acids. The CDR3 DNA reads as TGTGCCAGCAGCTTGGCCGGGACAGGGAACTACGAGCAGTACTTC. Translated: CASSLAGTGNYEQYF.

V and J are TRBV30 and TRBJ1-3; D might be TRBD1 (6 bases). Germline loops: CDR1 GTSNPN, CDR2 SVGIG (reference sequence). V shed 4 bases and J shed 0 bases, with 13 bases lying between them. This CDR3 is 15 amino acids long. The CDR3 protein is CAWIRRGLSGNTIYF. The CDR3 DNA sequence: TGTGCCTGGATCCGCAGGGGCCTCTCTGGAAACACCATATATTTT.

The CDR3 coding sequence is TGTGCCAGCAGCCAACGAACGGGGGGTGGCTACACCTTC. This codes for CASSQRTGGGYTF. This sequence joins TRBV3-1 (or the pseudogene TRBV3-2) and TRBJ1-2, with a tentative D call TRBD1 (5 bases). Germline lookup yields CDR1 LGHDT and CDR2 YNNKEL (reference sequence). The CDR3 sequence is 13 residues long. Trimming left V 2 bases short and J 7 bases short, with 11 bases between.

This clone occurred a few times. The chain combines TRBV7-2 with TRBJ1-2, with a weak D call TRBD1 (5 bases). The V gene's germline CDR1 is SGHTA and CDR2 FQGNSA. The V gene lost 5 bases and the J gene lost 5 bases, with 12 bases spanning the gap. The CDR3 is 13 residues long. CDR3 DNA sequence: TGTGCCAGCAGCCAGACAGATTCGTATGGCTACACCTTC. Translated, it gives CASSQTDSYGYTF.

The V gene is TRBV6-5, the J gene TRBJ2-1; TRBD2 aligns across 7 bases. From germline, CDR1 is MNHEY and CDR2 SVGAGI. The ends lost 0 bases at V and 2 bases at J; junction bases unmatched: 1. This CDR3 comprises 15 residues. The CDR3 DNA reads as TGTGCCAGCAGTTACTCGGCGGGAGCCTACAATGAGCAGTTCTTC. This sequence encodes CASSYSAGAYNEQFF.

In nucleotides, the CDR3 is TGTGCCAGCTCACGGGACAGGGGTTCCTACAATGAGCAGTTCTTC. Amino acids: CASSRDRGSYNEQFF. The rearrangement links TRBV18 to TRBJ2-1; TRBD1 matches 10 bases. Germline CDR1 reads KGHSH; CDR2 reads LQKENI. V lost 4 bases and J lost 1; bases outside the gene matches: 1. The CDR3 length is 15 residues.

The rearrangement joins TRBV6-1 to TRBJ2-7, with D maybe TRBD2 (5 bases). This CDR3 is 15 amino acids long. CDR1 is MNHNS and CDR2 is SASEGT in the germline V gene. V was pared by 1 base and J by 3 bases, with 13 bases between. For the CDR3, the DNA is TGTGCCAGCAGTGAAGGAGGGAGACTGGGCTACGAGCAGTACTTC. Protein sequence: CASSEGGRLGYEQYF.

This clone was seen a handful of times. The rearrangement joins TRBV19 to TRBJ2-1; D gene uncertain. Germline CDR1 and CDR2: LNHDA and SQIVND (reference sequence). V was cut by 8 bases and J by 9 bases, with 17 bases left in between. The CDR3 spans 13 residues. CDR3 loop: CASRQLVASEQFF. CDR3 bases: TGTGCCAGTCGACAATTGGTTGCATCTGAGCAGTTCTTC. Variable domain in full (rest from reference TRBV19 and TRBJ2-1): DGGITQSPKYLFRKEGQNVTLSCEQNLNHDAMYWYRQDPGQGLRLIYYSQIVNDFQKGDIAEGYSVSREKKESFPLTVTSAQKNPTAFYLCASRQLVASEQFFGPGTRLTVL.

The genes are TRBV30 and TRBJ1-4; 10 bases agree with TRBD1. Trimming took 6 bases from V and 5 from J; bases not matched to a gene: 3. Germline CDR1 reads GTSNPN; CDR2 reads SVGIG (reference sequence). The CDR3 length is 13 residues. The chain's CDR3 is CACGQGDNEKLFF. The CDR3 DNA reads TGTGCCTGCGGACAGGGGGACAATGAAAAACTGTTTTTT.

This chain connects TRBV7-9 to TRBJ1-3; D gene uncertain. CDR3 size: 14 residues. Germline V gene lookup returns CDR1 SEHNR and CDR2 FQNEAQ (reference sequence). V shed 2 bases and J shed 6 bases, with 11 bases lying between them. DNA of the CDR3: TGTGCCAGCAGCTTAATGGCAGTACAAAACACCATATATTTT. Its translation: CASSLMAVQNTIYF.

The genes are TRBV5-1 and TRBJ2-5; maybe TRBD1 (5 bases). Germline-derived CDR1 and CDR2 are SGHRS and YFSETQ. V dropped 0 bases and J dropped 0 bases, with 6 bases sitting between them. The length of the CDR3 is 14 residues. The CDR3 DNA reads as TGCGCCAGCAGCTTGGTAGGGGACCAAGAGACCCAGTACTTC. This codes for CASSLVGDQETQYF.

The V and J genes are TRBV7-2 and TRBJ2-1, with 15 bases identical to TRBD2. Germline CDR1 reads SGHTA; CDR2 reads FQGNSA. With V trimmed by 4 bases and J by 10 bases, 5 bases remained unmatched. The CDR3 extends over 15 amino acids. CDR3 nucleotide sequence: TGTGCCAGCAGCTCGTCCGGGACTAGCGGGGGGGAGCAGTTCTTC. Translation: CASSSSGTSGGEQFF.

The chain is built from TRBV6-1 and TRBJ1-6, with 10 bases matching TRBD1. Germline-derived CDR1 and CDR2 are MNHNS and SASEGT. Losses at the gene ends were 8 bases for V and 5 bases for J; bases not matched to a gene: 3. The CDR3 is 14 amino acids. The CDR3: CASRQGANNSPLHF. The DNA of the CDR3 is TGTGCCAGCCGACAGGGGGCTAATAATTCACCCCTCCACTTT.

V gene TRBV11-2 combines with J gene TRBJ2-5; 12 bases map to TRBD2. Germline V lookup: CDR1 SGHAT, CDR2 FQNNGV. Trimming at V came to 1 base and at J to 3 bases, leaving 3 bases not matched to a gene. The CDR3 covers 16 residues. CDR3 amino acids: CASSLVRLAGEETQYF. The CDR3 DNA sequence: TGTGCCAGCAGCTTAGTACGACTAGCGGGAGAAGAGACCCAGTACTTC. Full variable domain (rest looked up from reference TRBV11-2 and TRBJ2-5): EAGVAQSPRYKIIEKRQSVAFWCNPISGHATLYWYQQILGQGPKLLIQFQNNGVVDDSQLPKDRFSAERLKGVDSTLKIQPAKLEDSAVYLCASSLVRLAGEETQYFGPGTRLLVL.

V is TRBV29-1 and J is TRBJ1-3, with D tentatively TRBD1 (5 bases). Germline CDR1 is SQVTM and CDR2 is ANQGSEA. Trimming took 4 bases from V and 3 from J, leaving 13 bases between them. This CDR3 is built from 14 residues. CDR3 sequence reads: CSVGLGHVGNTIYF. CDR3 bases: TGCAGCGTTGGACTGGGGCATGTTGGAAACACCATATATTTT. Combining the CDR3 with reference TRBV29-1 and TRBJ1-3 gives the whole variable domain SAVISQKPSRDICQRGTSLTIQCQVDSQVTMMFWYRQQPGQSLTLIATANQGSEATYESGFVIDKFPISRPNLTFSTLTVSNMSPEDSSIYLCSVGLGHVGNTIYFGEGSWLTVV.

V usage is TRBV7-9 and J usage is TRBJ1-6; unclear D gene. Trimming stripped 2 bases from V and 13 bases from J, with 15 bases between. Germline CDR1 is SEHNR and CDR2 is FQNEAQ (reference sequence). This CDR3 is built from 14 residues. The CDR3 nucleotides are TGTGCCAGCAGCTTAAACGAGCGCGGATCCCCCCTCCACTTT. Amino acids: CASSLNERGSPLHF.

The chain is built from TRBV5-6 and TRBJ1-2; 7 nucleotides match TRBD1. The V gene's germline CDR1 is SGHDT and CDR2 YYEEEE. The CDR3 length is 14 residues. V shed 4 bases, J shed 2 bases, and the junction held 5 bases outside the gene matches. CDR3 nucleotide sequence: TGTGCCAGCAGCGATATGGGACAGAACTATGGCTACACCTTC. Translation gives CASSDMGQNYGYTF.

The chain employs TRBV7-8 and TRBJ1-2; a weak D match, TRBD1 (6 bases). CDR1 and CDR2 from the germline V gene are SGHVS and FQNEAQ. This CDR3 comprises 13 residues. The V gene lost 5 bases and the J gene lost 8 bases, with 15 bases spanning the gap. The CDR3 spells CASSKTGSAGYTF. The CDR3 bases are TGTGCCAGCAGCAAAACAGGGTCGGCGGGCTACACCTTC.

This clone appeared a few times. The CDR3 here is CASSLVPSGRSYEQYF. DNA for the CDR3: TGCGCCAGCAGCTTGGTGCCTAGCGGGAGATCCTACGAGCAGTACTTC. The gene calls are TRBV5-1 and TRBJ2-7, with TRBD2 matching 10 bases. The V segment lost 0 bases and the J segment 1 base; nucleotides outside the gene matches: 4. The CDR3 consists of 16 residues. CDR1 is SGHRS and CDR2 is YFSETQ in the germline V gene. The variable domain in full, with the rest retrieved from reference TRBV5-1 and TRBJ2-7, is KAGVTQTPRYLIKTRGQQVTLSCSPISGHRSVSWYQQTPGQGLQFLFEYFSETQRNKGNFPGRFSGRQFSNSRSEMNVSTLELGDSALYLCASSLVPSGRSYEQYFGPGTRLTVT.

This chain connects TRBV19 to TRBJ2-2, with 8 positions matching TRBD1. V trimming: 6 bases; J trimming: 3 bases; junction bases outside the gene matches: 3. This CDR3 is built from 14 residues. Germline V gene lookup returns CDR1 LNHDA and CDR2 SQIVND (reference sequence). The CDR3 nucleotides read TGTGCCAGTAGGGGACAGGTAGACACCGGGGAGCTGTTTTTT. Protein: CASRGQVDTGELFF.

This chain uses TRBV9 with TRBJ2-5, with a tentative D call TRBD1 (6 bases). V was clipped by 0 bases and J by 4 bases, with 16 bases between them. Germline assignment: CDR1 SGDLS and CDR2 YYNGEE. The CDR3 consists of 16 residues. The CDR3 DNA follows: TGTGCCAGCAGCGTAGGGGAACAGGGATGGGGAGAGACCCAGTACTTC. It encodes CASSVGEQGWGETQYF.

The chain combines TRBV3-1 (or the pseudogene TRBV3-2) with TRBJ2-7; the D gene is possibly TRBD2 (5 bases). Germline V gene lookup returns CDR1 LGHDT and CDR2 YNNKEL (reference sequence). This CDR3 comprises 14 residues. With 1 base removed from V and 1 base from J, the gap between germline ends came to 8 bases. CDR3 sequence reads: CASSQGTSSYEQYF. The CDR3 coding sequence is TGTGCCAGCAGCCAAGGGACTTCTTCCTACGAGCAGTACTTC.

The chain uses TRBV5-6 and TRBJ2-7, with 7 bases fitting TRBD1. Germline CDR1 reads SGHDT; CDR2 reads YYEEEE. This CDR3 comprises 13 residues. J gave up 5 bases and V 6 bases, and 8 bases lay outside the gene matches. The CDR3 here is CASIFDRAHEQYF. The CDR3 DNA reads TGTGCCAGCATTTTTGACAGGGCCCACGAGCAGTACTTC. Filled out from reference TRBV5-6 and TRBJ2-7, the complete variable domain reads DAGVTQSPTHLIKTRGQQVTLRCSPKSGHDTVSWYQQALGQGPQFIFQYYEEEERQRGNFPDRFSGHQFPNYSSELNVNALLLGDSALYLCASIFDRAHEQYFGPGTRLTVT.

This chain connects TRBV2 to TRBJ2-1; TRBD2 matches 14 bases. With 2 bases clipped from V and 4 bases from J, the junction kept 4 bases outside the gene matches. Germline CDR1 reads SNHLY; CDR2 reads FYNNEI. The CDR3 is 17 amino acids. CDR3 bases: TGTGCCAGCAGTGAATACCGACTAGCGGGAGGGTACAATGAGCAGTTCTTC. As protein: CASSEYRLAGGYNEQFF.

This clone occurred once. This sequence joins TRBV14 and TRBJ1-1, with 7 bases identical to TRBD1. Per germline, CDR1 SGHDN and CDR2 FVKESK. The CDR3 is 18 residues long. V was clipped by 0 bases and J by 2 bases; unmatched bases: 12. Here the CDR3 reads CASSQDLDRIVLNTEAFF. DNA of the CDR3: TGTGCCAGCAGCCAAGATCTGGACAGGATAGTTCTTAACACTGAAGCTTTCTTT.